The 5 T cell receptor beta chains below come from one sample, sequenced in a study of T cell repertoires in ileal Crohn's disease. The time point was: neoterminal ileum biopsy at postoperative endoscopy, about 6 months after surgery. TCRdb's table, derived via immunoSEQ multiplex PCR, lists solely in-frame clones and lacks some. The table shows roughly 7,400 clones, with 74% occurring only once. Material: ileal tissue. The origin of the receptors is an adult with Crohn's disease.

V and J are TRBV7-9 and TRBJ2-2, with a tentative D call TRBD1 (6 bases). The germline V and J ends were trimmed by 6 bases and 4 bases, with 18 bases remaining between them. The CDR3 length is 16 residues. Germline CDR1 is SEHNR and CDR2 is FQNEAQ (reference sequence). The CDR3 DNA is TGTGCCAGCAGACCCGGACAGCCCTGGGGCACCGGGGAGCTGTTTTTT. Protein: CASRPGQPWGTGELFF.

This chain links TRBV11-2 with TRBJ2-7; D is unresolved. The CDR3 sequence is 13 residues long. V shed 2 bases and J shed 2 bases, with 7 bases lying between them. Germline V lookup: CDR1 SGHAT, CDR2 FQNNGV. For the CDR3, the DNA is TGTGCCAGCAGCTTATCTTATCCCTACGAGCAGTACTTC. Its protein product is CASSLSYPYEQYF. Full variable domain (remainder filled in from reference TRBV11-2 and TRBJ2-7): EAGVAQSPRYKIIEKRQSVAFWCNPISGHATLYWYQQILGQGPKLLIQFQNNGVVDDSQLPKDRFSAERLKGVDSTLKIQPAKLEDSAVYLCASSLSYPYEQYFGPGTRLTVT.

This clone was counted a few times. J is TRBJ1-2 and V is TRBV20-1; a weak D match, TRBD1 (6 bases). Germline V lookup: CDR1 DFQATT, CDR2 SNEGSKA (reference sequence). V was pared by 6 bases and J by 6 bases, with 8 bases between. This CDR3 comprises 10 residues. CDR3 nucleotides: TGCAGTGCATGGGACAATGGCTACACCTTC. Translating gives CSAWDNGYTF.

The CDR3 spells CASSQTRNTEAFF. CDR3 DNA sequence: TGTGCCAGCTCACAAACGAGGAACACTGAAGCTTTCTTT. The genes are TRBV18 and TRBJ1-1, with unresolved D. V lost 4 bases and J 1 base, leaving 7 bases between the germline ends. The CDR3 length is 13 residues. Germline V gene data show CDR1 as KGHSH and CDR2 as LQKENI.

The sample holds a few counts of this clone. V and J are TRBV19 and TRBJ1-5; TRBD1 agrees at 10 bases. V lost 8 bases, J lost 5 bases, and 3 bases stayed unmatched. Germline V CDR1 and CDR2: LNHDA, SQIVND (reference sequence). The CDR3 is 13 amino acids. CDR3 in DNA: TGTGCCAGTGCCGACAGGGGGCATCAGCCCCAGCATTTT. This gives the protein CASADRGHQPQHF. Complete variable domain (other parts from reference TRBV19 and TRBJ1-5): DGGITQSPKYLFRKEGQNVTLSCEQNLNHDAMYWYRQDPGQGLRLIYYSQIVNDFQKGDIAEGYSVSREKKESFPLTVTSAQKNPTAFYLCASADRGHQPQHFGDGTRLSIL.